The sequence of this T cell receptor (beta chain) was determined in a study of shared clonotypes between healthy human individuals. The repertoire was sequenced with immunoSEQ multiplex PCR; TCRdb's copy has only in-frame clones and lacks some. Found here are some 2.3 million clones, approximately 95% of them singletons; the top ten hold under 0.45%. Looked up from germline, CDR1 is KGHSH and CDR2 is LQKENI. The CDR3 loop spans 16 amino acids. V was trimmed by 2 bases and J by 5 bases, leaving 13 bases between them. The sequenced sample consisted of naive CD4+ T cells from PBMCs. Documented subset: CD45RA+ positively selected. The V and J genes are TRBV18 and TRBJ1-6, with D hard to call. The source of this sequence is a man aged 18 to 30 in good health. Some clones in this sample may be carry-over from other donors' samples. The CDR3 here is CASSPSVRSNNSPLHF. CDR3 in DNA: TGTGCCAGCTCACCATCAGTTCGCAGCAATAATTCACCCCTCCACTTT.